The rows below give T cell receptor beta chains drawn from one sample of a study of CD8 T cells in ankylosing spondylitis. TCRdb re-derived calls from the 5' RACE reads in MiXCR, one entry per CDR3 protein. The profile shows 750,000 to 850,000 distinct CDR3 sequences, 12% of them singletons. Source material: blood, either unsorted or a sorted T cell fraction (not recorded which). The receptors come from a male donor with ankylosing spondylitis. Both conserved end residues are part of each CDR3. A D gene is named only where the DNA matches it firmly. Some rows mark clone size as missing; the rest say once, few, many or name a class of expanded clone.

size | J | D | V | CDR3 | DNA
few | TRBJ2-7 | TRBD1 | TRBV28 | CASRPYRGAIYEQYF | TGTGCCAGCAGGCCCTACAGGGGGGCGATCTACGAGCAGTACTTC
- | TRBJ2-3 | - | TRBV7-7 | CASSFDRTSTDTQYF | TGTGCTAGCAGCTTCGACAGGACTAGCACAGATACGCAGTATTTT
many | TRBJ2-7 | - | TRBV20-1 | CSASSSVTGKLGEQYF | TGCAGTGCTAGTTCCTCCGTGACAGGAAAGTTAGGCGAGCAGTACTTC
- | TRBJ2-1 | - | TRBV7-2 | CASSLADPAWQFF | TGTGCCAGCAGCTTAGCGGACCCTGCCTGGCAGTTCTTC
few | TRBJ2-2 | TRBD1 | TRBV20-1 | CSARSQTGGNTGELFF | TGCAGTGCTAGATCTCAGACAGGGGGAAACACCGGGGAGCTGTTTTTT
- | TRBJ2-7 | - | TRBV4-3 | CASSQDPYSYEQYF | TGCGCCAGCAGCCAAGATCCCTACAGCTACGAGCAGTACTTC
- | TRBJ2-5 | - | TRBV5-1 | CASSPQVGVRKTQYF | TGCGCCAGCAGCCCCCAGGTAGGGGTGAGGAAGACCCAGTACTTC
many | TRBJ1-1 | - | TRBV20-1 | CSAREGASEAFF | TGCAGTGCTAGAGAGGGGGCCTCTGAAGCTTTCTTT
few | TRBJ2-1 | - | TRBV10-1 | CASSWGTTVDEQFF | TGCGCCAGCAGTTGGGGGACAACCGTAGATGAGCAGTTCTTC
many | TRBJ1-6 | - | TRBV20-1 | CSAGRDGNSPLHF | TGCAGTGCTGGCCGGGACGGGAATTCACCCCTCCACTTT
- | TRBJ2-2 | - | TRBV20-1 | CSAPFSTGELFF | TGCAGTGCACCTTTTAGCACCGGGGAGCTGTTTTTT
- | TRBJ2-1 | TRBD2 | TRBV20-1 | CSARPLADHYNEQFF | TGCAGTGCTAGACCTCTAGCGGATCACTACAATGAGCAGTTCTTC
few | TRBJ1-1 | TRBD1 | TRBV5-4 | CASSPRPGGRTEAFF | TGTGCCAGCAGCCCACGTCCAGGGGGTCGGACTGAAGCTTTCTTT
many | TRBJ1-2 | TRBD1 | TRBV5-1 | CASSLQGAVYGYTF | TGCGCCAGCAGCTTACAGGGGGCTGTCTATGGCTACACCTTC
- | TRBJ2-7 | - | TRBV7-9 | CASSKGRDTSYEQYF | TGTGCCAGCAGCAAGGGGCGGGACACATCCTACGAGCAGTACTTC
- | TRBJ2-5 | - | TRBV7-9 | CAISEWVQETQYF | TGTGCCATCTCCGAATGGGTCCAAGAGACCCAGTACTTC
- | TRBJ2-5 | TRBD1 | TRBV20-1 | CSAILRPGQGETQYF | TGCAGTGCCATCCTCCGCCCGGGACAGGGGGAGACCCAGTACTTC
many | TRBJ1-2 | TRBD1 | TRBV6-5 | CASSSPTGRPDGYTF | TGTGCCAGCAGTTCGCCGACAGGGCGCCCTGATGGCTACACCTTC
- | TRBJ1-4 | - | TRBV20-1 | CSARPTNEKLFF | TGCAGTGCTAGGCCAACTAATGAAAAACTGTTTTTT
few | TRBJ2-4 | - | TRBV20-1 | CSARDEAKNIQYF | TGCAGTGCTAGAGATGAGGCCAAAAACATTCAGTACTTC
- | TRBJ2-7 | - | TRBV20-1 | CSARDPRPGAYEQYF | TGCAGTGCTAGAGATCCGAGGCCGGGAGCCTACGAGCAGTACTTC
- | TRBJ2-7 | TRBD1 | TRBV5-1 | CASSSGQGAVGEQYF | TGCGCCAGCAGCTCAGGACAGGGGGCGGTAGGAGAGCAGTACTTC
many | TRBJ2-1 | - | TRBV7-6 | CASSLGREQFF | TGTGCCAGCAGTTTAGGCAGAGAGCAGTTCTTC
many | TRBJ1-6 | - | TRBV15 | CATSLTDPHNSPLHF | TGTGCCACCTCGTTGACCGATCCTCATAATTCACCCCTCCACTTT
- | TRBJ1-3 | - | TRBV4-2 | CASSQPEGGSGNTIYF | TGTGCCAGCAGCCAACCTGAAGGGGGTTCAGGAAACACCATATATTTT
few | TRBJ1-4 | - | TRBV6-5 | CASSSGTLSNEKLFF | TGTGCCAGCAGTTCCGGGACACTATCTAATGAAAAACTGTTTTTT
few | TRBJ1-2 | - | TRBV5-1 | CASSLAPLGRTEVYTF | TGCGCCAGCAGCTTGGCTCCCTTGGGACGCACTGAGGTCTACACCTTC
- | TRBJ2-3 | - | TRBV28 | CASTTPRGGGTDTQYF | TGTGCCAGCACCACCCCTAGGGGCGGGGGCACAGATACGCAGTATTTT
few | TRBJ2-5 | - | TRBV15 | CATSRGSQETQYF | TGTGCCACCAGCAGAGGGTCCCAAGAGACCCAGTACTTC
- | TRBJ2-3 | TRBD2 | TRBV5-1 | CASSLGIAGPTDTQYF | TGCGCCAGCAGCTTGGGAATAGCGGGGCCCACAGATACGCAGTATTTT
few | TRBJ2-2 | - | TRBV5-1 | CASERGNTGELFF | TGCGCCAGCGAAAGGGGAAACACCGGGGAGCTGTTTTTT
- | TRBJ1-6 | TRBD1 | TRBV29-1 | CSVAETGDNSPLHF | TGCAGCGTTGCGGAAACAGGGGATAATTCACCCCTCCACTTT
- | TRBJ2-3 | TRBD2 | TRBV15 | CATSSGLVTDTQYF | TGTGCCACCAGCAGTGGACTAGTCACAGATACGCAGTATTTT
few | TRBJ2-2 | - | TRBV15 | CATSRGLGGTSNTGELFF | TGTGCCACCAGCAGAGGACTCGGCGGGACATCGAACACCGGGGAGCTGTTTTTT
few | TRBJ2-3 | TRBD2 | TRBV5-5 | CASSLPGGGPDTQYF | TGTGCCAGCAGCTTGCCCGGGGGGGGCCCAGATACGCAGTATTTT
few | TRBJ1-5 | - | TRBV7-2 | CASSLGVEFQPQHF | TGTGCCAGCAGCTTAGGTGTTGAATTTCAGCCCCAGCATTTT
few | TRBJ1-1 | TRBD1 | TRBV5-1 | CASSNMGQLMNTEAFF | TGCGCCAGCAGCAATATGGGACAGCTGATGAACACTGAAGCTTTCTTT
few | TRBJ2-7 | TRBD2 | TRBV4-3 | CASSQEAGVKQYF | TGCGCCAGCAGCCAAGAAGCGGGAGTTAAGCAGTACTTC
few | TRBJ1-3 | TRBD1 | TRBV6-5 | CASSYDRGSGNTIYF | TGTGCCAGCAGTTACGACAGGGGCTCTGGAAACACCATATATTTT
many | TRBJ2-1 | TRBD1 | TRBV5-1 | CASSPGQGLYNEQFF | TGCGCCAGCAGCCCTGGACAGGGCCTCTACAATGAGCAGTTCTTC
few | TRBJ2-7 | - | TRBV20-1 | CSARAAGSYEQYF | TGCAGTGCTAGAGCCGCAGGCTCCTACGAGCAGTACTTC
few | TRBJ2-2 | TRBD2 | TRBV5-1 | CASSLARGGENTGELFF | TGCGCCAGCAGCTTAGCACGCGGGGGAGAAAACACCGGGGAGCTGTTTTTT
- | TRBJ2-5 | - | TRBV5-4 | CASSGGSQPIQETQYF | TGTGCCAGCAGCGGGGGTAGTCAACCTATCCAGGAGACCCAGTACTTC
- | TRBJ1-1 | - | TRBV7-3 | CASSLSRETEAFF | TGTGCCAGCAGCTTATCCCGGGAGACTGAAGCTTTCTTT
- | TRBJ1-2 | - | TRBV7-9 | CASSLKARNYGYTF | TGTGCCAGCAGCTTAAAGGCCAGGAACTATGGCTACACCTTC
many | TRBJ2-3 | - | TRBV29-1 | CSVAPWKGVGDTQYF | TGCAGCGTTGCTCCTTGGAAGGGGGTAGGAGATACGCAGTATTTT
- | TRBJ1-2 | TRBD1 | TRBV20-1 | CSATYPTGGNGYTF | TGCAGTGCTACCTACCCGACAGGGGGCAATGGCTACACCTTC
few | TRBJ2-2 | TRBD1 | TRBV20-1 | CSGQGNGELFF | TGCAGTGGACAGGGTAACGGGGAGCTGTTTTTT
few | TRBJ2-7 | - | TRBV7-6 | CASSGRTGSYEQYF | TGTGCCAGCAGCGGCCGGACGGGTTCCTACGAGCAGTACTTC